This T cell receptor beta chain is drawn from a study of blood T cell repertoires in COVID-19. The germline V gene has CDR1 SGHTS and CDR2 YDEGEE. J was trimmed by 4 bases and V by 4 bases; bases with no gene match: 6. The CDR3 is 14 residues long. In the authors' workflow: Amplification of reference gene primers was used by the study to estimate nucleated cell counts. Data came from immunoSEQ multiplex PCR; TCRdb stores just in-frame clones and leaves some out. The DNA gave D and trimming, while V, J and clone size come from that table. Here the sample spans approximately 77,000 clones, more than 80% being singletons.

This TCR was recovered from a woman in her sixties with acute or convalescent COVID-19. Sequencing used peripheral blood. This chain joins TRBV5-8 and TRBJ2-5; 8 bases map to TRBD1. The CDR3 here is CASSRTTGVETQYF. CDR3 coding DNA: TGTGCCAGCAGCCGAACGACAGGGGTAGAGACCCAGTACTTC.